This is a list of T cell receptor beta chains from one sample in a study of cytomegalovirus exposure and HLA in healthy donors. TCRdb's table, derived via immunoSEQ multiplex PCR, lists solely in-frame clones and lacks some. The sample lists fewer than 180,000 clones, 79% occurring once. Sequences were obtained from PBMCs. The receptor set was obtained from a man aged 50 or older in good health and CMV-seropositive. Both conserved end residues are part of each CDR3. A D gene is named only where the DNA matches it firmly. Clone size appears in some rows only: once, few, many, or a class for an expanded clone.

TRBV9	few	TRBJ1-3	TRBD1	CASSVESRTGAVSGNTIYF	TGTGCCAGCAGCGTAGAATCCAGGACAGGGGCTGTCTCGGGAAACACCATATATTTT
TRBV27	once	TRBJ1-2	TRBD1	CASRNYRTGGAQEDYGYTF	TGTGCCAGCAGGAACTACCGGACAGGGGGCGCCCAAGAGGACTATGGCTACACCTTC
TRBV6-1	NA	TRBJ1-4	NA	CASSELAASGGEKLFF	TGTGCCAGCAGTGAATTGGCAGCCTCCGGGGGGGAAAAACTGTTTTTT
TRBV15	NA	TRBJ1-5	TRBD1	CATSRAGGQGDSNQPQHF	TGTGCCACCAGCAGAGCCGGAGGACAGGGTGATAGCAATCAGCCCCAGCATTTT
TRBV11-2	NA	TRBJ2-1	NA	CASSLDGDSYNEQFF	TGTGCCAGCAGCTTAGATGGAGACTCTTACAATGAGCAGTTCTTC
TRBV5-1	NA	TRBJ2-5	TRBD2	CASSPSGRAQETQYF	TGCGCCAGCAGCCCTAGCGGGAGAGCCCAAGAGACCCAGTACTTC
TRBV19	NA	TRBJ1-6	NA	CASSRGYSRGYNSPLHF	TGTGCCAGTAGTCGCGGTTATAGCAGGGGTTATAATTCACCCCTCCACTTT
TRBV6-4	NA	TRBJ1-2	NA	CASSSRRDSDGYTF	TGTGCCAGCAGCTCGAGACGGGACTCTGATGGCTACACCTTC
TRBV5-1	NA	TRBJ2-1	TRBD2	CASSYDNRLADSYNEQFF	TGCGCCAGCAGCTATGACAACCGACTAGCGGACTCCTACAATGAGCAGTTCTTC
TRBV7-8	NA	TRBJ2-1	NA	CASSRDKNYNEQFF	TGTGCCAGCAGTCGTGACAAGAACTACAATGAGCAGTTCTTC
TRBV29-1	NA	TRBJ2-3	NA	CSVDEGGTDTQYF	TGCAGCGTTGACGAGGGAGGCACAGATACGCAGTATTTT
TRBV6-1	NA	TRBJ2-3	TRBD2	CASSGVGASGNTDTQYF	TGTGCCAGCAGTGGGGTCGGGGCTAGCGGGAATACAGATACGCAGTATTTT
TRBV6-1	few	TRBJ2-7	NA	CASSVEVSYEQYF	TGTGCCAGCAGTGTAGAGGTTAGCTACGAGCAGTACTTC
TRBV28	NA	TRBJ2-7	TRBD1	CASSRVDRVLYEQYF	TGTGCCAGCAGCAGGGTGGACAGGGTACTCTACGAGCAGTACTTC
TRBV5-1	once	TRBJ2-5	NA	CASSRNAATAQETQYF	TGCGCCAGCAGCCGAAATGCGGCTACGGCCCAAGAGACCCAGTACTTC
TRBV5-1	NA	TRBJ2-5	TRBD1	CASSIGQGDETQYF	TGCGCCAGCAGCATCGGACAGGGGGACGAGACCCAGTACTTC
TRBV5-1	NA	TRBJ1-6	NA	CASSFDSHSPLHF	TGCGCCAGCAGCTTCGACAGTCACTCACCCCTCCACTTT
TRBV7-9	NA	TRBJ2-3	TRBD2	CASSLVLGLAGFTDTQYF	TGTGCCAGCAGCTTAGTACTGGGACTAGCGGGCTTCACAGATACGCAGTATTTT
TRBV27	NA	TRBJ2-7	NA	CATTHRPYEQYF	TGTGCCACTACCCACAGGCCCTACGAGCAGTACTTC
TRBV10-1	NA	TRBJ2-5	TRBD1	CASSRDRGQEQYF	TGCGCCAGCTCCCGGGACAGGGGGCAAGAGCAGTACTTC
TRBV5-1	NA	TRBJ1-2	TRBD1	CASSLGQGANYGYTF	TGCGCCAGCAGCTTGGGGCAGGGGGCAAACTATGGCTACACCTTC
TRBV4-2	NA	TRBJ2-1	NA	CASSQPGEPSEQFF	TGTGCCAGCAGCCAACCCGGGGAGCCAAGTGAGCAGTTCTTC
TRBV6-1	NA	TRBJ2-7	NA	CASSEIETSAEQYF	TGTGCCAGCAGTGAAATCGAGACTAGTGCCGAGCAGTACTTC
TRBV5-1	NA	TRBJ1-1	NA	CASSLGGMNTEAFF	TGCGCCAGCAGCTTGGGGGGCATGAACACTGAAGCTTTCTTT
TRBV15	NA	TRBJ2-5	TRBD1	CATSRDRGLGETQYF	TGTGCCACCAGCAGGGACAGGGGGCTCGGGGAGACCCAGTACTTC
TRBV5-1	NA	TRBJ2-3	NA	CASSSFPGASTDTQYF	TGCGCCAGCAGCAGCTTCCCAGGGGCCTCCACAGATACGCAGTATTTT
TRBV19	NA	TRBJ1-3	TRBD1	CASDTGGSGNTIYF	TGTGCCAGTGACACAGGGGGCTCTGGAAACACCATATATTTT
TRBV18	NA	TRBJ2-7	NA	CASSSDGVANEQYF	TGTGCCAGCTCATCAGACGGGGTGGCGAACGAGCAGTACTTC
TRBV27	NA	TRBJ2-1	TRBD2	CASSFRTSGRAGNEQFF	TGTGCCAGCAGTTTTCGGACTAGCGGGAGGGCCGGTAATGAGCAGTTCTTC
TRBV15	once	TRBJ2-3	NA	CATSRVSRSTDTQYF	TGTGCCACCAGCAGAGTATCCAGAAGCACAGATACGCAGTATTTT
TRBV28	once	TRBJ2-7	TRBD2	CASSLGGRLNYEQYF	TGTGCCAGCAGTTTAGGCGGGAGACTAAACTACGAGCAGTACTTC
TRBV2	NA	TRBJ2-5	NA	CASSEGQGVETQYF	TGTGCCAGCAGTGAAGGGCAGGGTGTGGAGACCCAGTACTTC
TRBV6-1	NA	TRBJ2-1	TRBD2	CASSERTSGFGHEQFF	TGTGCCAGCAGTGAACGGACTAGCGGGTTTGGGCATGAGCAGTTCTTC
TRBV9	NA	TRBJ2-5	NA	CASSVSLRETQYF	TGTGCCAGCAGCGTATCGTTGAGAGAGACCCAGTACTTC
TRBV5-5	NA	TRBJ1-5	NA	CASSVGAWDFQQHF	TGTGCCAGCAGCGTTGGGGCCTGGGACTTTCAGCAGCATTTT
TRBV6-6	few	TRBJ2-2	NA	CASSWYGGELFF	TGTGCCAGCAGTTGGTACGGCGGGGAGCTGTTTTTT
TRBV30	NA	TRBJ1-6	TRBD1	CAWSVVLTGDNSPLHF	TGTGCCTGGAGTGTCGTCCTGACAGGGGATAATTCACCCCTCCACTTT
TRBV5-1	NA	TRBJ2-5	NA	CASSPGVAGYLSRETQYF	TGCGCCAGCAGCCCGGGCGTGGCGGGGTATCTGTCGCGAGAGACCCAGTACTTC
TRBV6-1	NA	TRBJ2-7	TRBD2	CASSESLADPAEQYF	TGTGCCAGCAGTGAATCACTAGCGGATCCTGCCGAGCAGTACTTC
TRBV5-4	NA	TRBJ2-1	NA	CASSLALAGRDNEQFF	TGTGCCAGCAGCTTGGCCTTGGCAGGGCGAGACAATGAGCAGTTCTTC
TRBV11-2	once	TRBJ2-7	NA	CASSLNRGNEQYF	TGTGCCAGCAGCCTGAACCGGGGGAACGAGCAGTACTTC
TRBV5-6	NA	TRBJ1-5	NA	CASSVGGVGQPQHF	TGTGCCAGCAGCGTAGGAGGGGTGGGTCAGCCCCAGCATTTT
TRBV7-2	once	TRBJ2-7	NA	CASSLGVAQEAYEQYF	TGTGCCAGCAGCTTAGGAGTAGCTCAGGAGGCCTACGAGCAGTACTTC
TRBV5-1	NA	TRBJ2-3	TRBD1	CASSPYGTGNTQYF	TGCGCCAGCAGCCCCTATGGGACAGGCAATACGCAGTATTTT